Listed here are 20 T cell receptor beta chains from one sample, sequenced in a study of tumor and adjacent non-tumor tissue in lung cancer. The library came from three nested PCR rounds adapted from ARM-PCR protocols. In TCRdb, the multiplex PCR reads were re-called with MiXCR into one record per CDR3 protein. This sample yields some 99,000 distinct CDR3 sequences, of which 75% are seen a single time; around a third belongs to the top ten. The template was RNA from unsorted bulk tissue. Material for sequencing was lung tumor tissue. These TCRs come from a woman aged 60-75 years with non-small cell lung cancer.

Points on this clonotype: A junction boundary mismatches the germline segment, possibly from a read error. V usage is TRBV20-1 and J usage is TRBJ2-7; D is unresolved. The germline gives CDR1 DFQATT, CDR2 SNEGSKA (reference sequence). The CDR3 is 13 residues long. DNA for the CDR3: TGCAGTGCTGGAGATAATCCTGGCGACGAGCAGTACTTC. Protein product: CSAGDNPGDEQYF.

To note about this clonotype: Here the CDR3 omits its conserved ending phenylalanine or tryptophan, so a read error is the likely source. V gene TRBV11-2 combines with J gene TRBJ2-7, with 7 bases identical to TRBD1. V trimming: 2 bases; J trimming: 8 bases; junction bases outside the gene matches: 9. CDR3 length: 14 residues. Germline CDR1 reads SGHAT; CDR2 reads FQNNGV. The CDR3 spells CASSLSTGTAKQYL. In nucleotides, the CDR3 is TGTGCCAGCAGCTTATCCACAGGGACAGCCAAGCAGTACCTC.

As concerns this clonotype: One junction end disagrees with the germline gene, perhaps due to a read error. V gene TRBV12-3 or TRBV12-4 combines with J gene TRBJ2-7, with TRBD1 identical over 8 bases. The CDR3 spans 14 residues. The DNA for the CDR3 is TGTGCCAACAGTTTACAGGGGGTTATATACGAGCAGTACTTC. As protein: CANSLQGVIYEQYF.

On this clonotype: No conserved phenylalanine or tryptophan is present at the end of the CDR3, so a read error is the likely explanation. The chain links TRBV20-1 to TRBJ2-7, with D possibly called TRBD1 or TRBD2 (5 bases each). The CDR3 length is 12 residues. Germline V gene sequence: CDR1 DFQATT, CDR2 SNEGSKA (reference sequence). Here the CDR3 reads CSASLGTYEQYI. The CDR3 bases are TGCAGTGCTAGTTTGGGGACCTATGAGCAGTACATC.

On this clonotype itself: The junction differs from germline at one of its ends, possibly a read error. This sequence joins TRBV11-2 and TRBJ2-2; tentative D call: TRBD2 (5 bases). CDR1 and CDR2 (germline): SGHAT, FQNNGV. The CDR3 runs 15 residues. The DNA for the CDR3 is TGTGCCAGCAGCTTAGAGTCCGGGAACACCGGGAAGCTGTTATTT. Translating it yields CASSLESGNTGKLLF.

The V and J genes are TRBV11-2 and TRBJ2-1, with 7 bases lining up with TRBD1. Germline CDR1 and CDR2: SGHAT and FQNNGV. This CDR3 has 14 residues. V gave up 6 bases and J gave up 0 bases; unmatched junction bases: 2. The CDR3 loop reads CASSWDSSYNEQFF. CDR3 nucleotide sequence: TGTGCCAGCAGTTGGGACAGCTCCTACAATGAGCAGTTCTTC. Full variable domain (rest looked up from reference TRBV11-2 and TRBJ2-1): EAGVAQSPRYKIIEKRQSVAFWCNPISGHATLYWYQQILGQGPKLLIQFQNNGVVDDSQLPKDRFSAERLKGVDSTLKIQPAKLEDSAVYLCASSWDSSYNEQFFGPGTRLTVL.

This chain links TRBV11-3 with TRBJ2-3; the D gene is possibly TRBD2 (5 bases). V lost 7 bases and J lost 1, with 18 bases in between. The CDR3 length is 16 residues. Looked up from germline, CDR1 is SGHNT and CDR2 is YENEEA. CDR3 nucleotide sequence: TGTGCCAGCAACCTCCGCCAGAAGGAGGGCACAGATACGCAGTATTTT. This gives the protein CASNLRQKEGTDTQYF.

Details on this clonotype: A much bigger clone sits one base away, suggesting this may be a read error. The V call is TRBV4-3, the J call TRBJ2-4; tentatively, D is TRBD1 or TRBD2 (6 bases each). Germline V gene lookup returns CDR1 LGHNA and CDR2 YSLEER. CDR3 size: 17 residues. CDR3 region: CTSSPRWRGAGLNIQYF. In DNA, the CDR3 is TGCACCAGCAGCCCCCGATGGAGGGGGGCGGGGTTAAACATTCAGTACTTC.

With regard to this clonotype: One junction end disagrees with the germline gene, perhaps due to a read error. The J gene is TRBJ2-5, the V gene TRBV11-2; D might be TRBD1 (5 bases). The length of the CDR3 is 13 residues. Germline CDR1 and CDR2: SGHAT and FQNNGV. This CDR3 is CAISLEMGQTQYF. The CDR3 coding sequence is TGTGCCATCAGCTTGGAGATGGGGCAGACCCAGTACTTC.

The rearrangement links TRBV20-1 to TRBJ2-5, with D perhaps matching TRBD2 (6 bases). V was shortened by 8 bases and J by 3 bases, with 16 bases between the two germline ends. The CDR3 loop spans 13 amino acids. The germline gives CDR1 DFQATT, CDR2 SNEGSKA (reference sequence). CDR3 in DNA: TGCAGTCCAGAGGAGGGGTTGGAAGAGACCCAGTACTTC. It specifies CSPEEGLEETQYF.

The gene calls are TRBV9 and TRBJ2-1; D gene uncertain. CDR1 is SGDLS, CDR2 YYNGEE, per germline. Between the trimmed V and J ends, which lost 0 bases and 2 bases, there was a span of 9 bases. This CDR3 region has 15 residues. This CDR3 is CASSVGSDAYNEQFF. The CDR3 coding sequence is TGTGCCAGCAGCGTAGGAAGCGACGCCTACAATGAGCAGTTCTTC.

This clonotype was recorded once. A much larger clone lies a single base off, so this may be a read error. The CDR3 coding sequence is TGTGCCATCAGTCCTAGCGGGGGGCTCTACGAGCAGTACTTC. Its protein is CAISPSGGLYEQYF. The V call is TRBV11-2, the J call TRBJ2-7; the match to TRBD2 covers 11 bases. Per the germline V gene, CDR1 is SGHAT and CDR2 is FQNNGV. The CDR3 is 14 residues long. Trimming cost V 10 bases and J 3 bases; bases outside gene matches: 8.

The rearrangement links TRBV20-1 to TRBJ2-7; 10 bases align to TRBD2. CDR1 DFQATT and CDR2 SNEGSKA come from the germline V gene (reference sequence). The ends lost 3 bases at V and 3 bases at J; junction bases unmatched: 8. CDR3 length: 15 amino acids. The CDR3 DNA reads TGCAGTGCTAGTAGGACTAGCGGACCTTACTACGAGCAGTACTTC. This codes for CSASRTSGPYYEQYF.

This clonotype showed up many times. V gene TRBV6-5 combines with J gene TRBJ1-6; D is ambiguous. The CDR3 consists of 14 residues. CDR1 is MNHEY and CDR2 is SVGAGI in the germline V gene. Trimming took 6 bases from V and 4 from J, leaving 10 bases between them. Here the CDR3 reads CASSVKRYNSPLHF. The CDR3, as DNA: TGTGCCAGCAGCGTTAAGCGTTATAATTCACCCCTCCACTTT.

This clonotype appeared many times. The genes are TRBV10-3 and TRBJ1-2; the D is unclear. The CDR3 totals 14 residues. Germline CDR1 reads ENHRY; CDR2 reads SYGVKD. Deletions cut 6 bases from V and 4 bases from J, with 15 bases between. The CDR3 sequence: CAIRTSPGGYGYTF. CDR3 DNA sequence: TGTGCCATCAGAACAAGCCCCGGCGGCTATGGCTACACCTTC.

The chain couples TRBV20-1 to TRBJ1-6, with 7 bases that match TRBD1. The CDR3 has 15 residues. Germline V CDR1 and CDR2: DFQATT, SNEGSKA (reference sequence). With 0 bases clipped from V and 8 bases from J, the junction kept 7 bases outside the gene matches. The CDR3 here is CSARDLRQGDSPLHF. CDR3 nucleotides: TGCAGTGCTAGAGACCTCAGACAGGGTGATTCACCCCTCCACTTT.

With respect to this clonotype: The junction differs from germline at one of its ends, possibly a read error. The J gene is TRBJ2-2, the V gene TRBV20-1; D not certain. CDR3 size: 12 residues. From germline, CDR1 is DFQATT and CDR2 SNEGSKA (reference sequence). DNA for the CDR3: TGCAGTGCTAGGTCGAACACCGTGGAGCTGTCTTTT. Protein sequence: CSARSNTVELSF.

Of note for this clonotype: A much larger clone is a single base away; this may be a read error. V and J are TRBV12-3 or TRBV12-4 and TRBJ1-1, with 7 bases aligning to TRBD1. V dropped 6 bases and J dropped 1; count of bases not matched to a gene: 5. The CDR3 sequence is 14 residues long. This CDR3 is CASSIEGANTEAFF. In DNA form, the CDR3 reads TGTGCCAGCAGCATTGAGGGGGCGAACACTGAAGCTTTCTTT.

Remarks on this clonotype: At one of its ends the junction is not consistent with the germline gene, which may arise from a read error. The chain employs TRBV5-4 and TRBJ2-5; D possibly uses TRBD1 or TRBD2 (7 bases each). CDR1 SGHNT and CDR2 YYREEE come from the germline V gene (reference sequence). CDR3 length equals 14 residues. The CDR3 sequence is CACSCSGGGETQYF. CDR3 in DNA: TGTGCCTGCAGCTGCTCAGGGGGAGGGGAGACCCAGTACTTC. Based on the CDR3 plus reference TRBV5-4 and TRBJ2-5, the full variable domain is ETGVTQSPTHLIKTRGQQVTLRCSSQSGHNTVSWYQQALGQGPQFIFQYYREEENGRGNFPPRFSGLQFPNYSSELNVNALELDDSALYLCACSCSGGGETQYFGPGTRLLVL.

Notes on this clonotype: Germline is not matched at one junction end, which may reflect a read error. The gene calls are TRBV29-1 and TRBJ1-1, with a possible D match to TRBD1 (6 bases). The CDR3 is 14 residues long. Germline V CDR1 and CDR2: SQVTM, ANQGSEA. The CDR3 DNA reads as TGCATCGTTGGTCCCACTGGGACATGGTCTGAAGCTTTCTTT. It translates to CIVGPTGTWSEAFF.